This T cell receptor beta chain was identified in a study of blood T cell repertoires in COVID-19. Study as a whole: The origin of the acute and convalescent COVID-19 samples was the United States, Italy and Spain. T cells, B-cell-depleted T cells, or PBMCs supplied cDNA or gDNA.

This CDR3 region has 14 residues. Trimming cost V 1 base and J 9 bases; bases outside gene matches: 4. The germline gives CDR1 SGHNT, CDR2 YENEEA. Source study methods: Reference gene primer amplification gave estimated nucleated cell counts. TCRdb's copy holds only in-frame clones and misses some; the assay was immunoSEQ multiplex PCR. The V and J calls and clone size come from that table; D and trimming were worked out from the DNA. The sample has some 16,000 clones, more than 75% seen once. The sequence was obtained from an elderly man with active or convalescent COVID-19. The rearrangement joins TRBV11-3 to TRBJ2-1; 9 positions agree with TRBD1. The source material was peripheral blood. The CDR3 DNA follows: TGTGCCAGCAGCTTAGGGACAGGGGCGGGTGAGCAGTTCTTC. It is translated as CASSLGTGAGEQFF.